These 26 T cell receptor beta chains were sequenced from one sample in a study of PD-1 blockade in classical Hodgkin lymphoma. Following autologous stem cell transplantation, relapse occurred in every patient, and exposure to brentuximab vedotin varied. Sequenced by immunoSEQ multiplex PCR; TCRdb stores in-frame clones only, minus some. This sample has about 98,000 clones, with approximately 92% found just once. Sequences were derived from peripheral blood mononuclear cells (PBMCs), sampled at baseline. The receptors were gathered from a human donor with classical Hodgkin lymphoma.

The chain couples TRBV9 to TRBJ2-3; tentatively, D is TRBD2 (5 bases). Trimming stripped 0 bases from V and 1 base from J, with 9 bases between. CDR3 length: 15 residues. CDR1 and CDR2 (germline): SGDLS, YYNGEE. The CDR3: CASSVGAGRTDTQYF. For the CDR3, the DNA is TGTGCCAGCAGCGTAGGCGCGGGCCGCACAGATACGCAGTATTTT.

The table lists this clone with a count of one. The chain couples TRBV27 to TRBJ2-7; 7 bases are shared with TRBD1. CDR1 is MNHEY and CDR2 is SMNVEV in the germline V gene (reference sequence). The CDR3 covers 14 residues. V dropped 9 bases and J dropped 0; count of bases not matched to a gene: 8. DNA for the CDR3: TGTGCCAGTACGGTCACAGGGGCCTCCTACGAGCAGTACTTC. Its protein product is CASTVTGASYEQYF.

The J gene is TRBJ2-1, the V gene TRBV5-1; 10 bases map to TRBD2. The CDR3 consists of 15 residues. CDR1 is SGHRS, CDR2 YFSETQ, per germline. The J segment lost 14 bases and the V segment lost 2 bases, leaving 13 bases of the junction unmatched. CDR3 nucleotide sequence: TGCGCCAGCAGCTTAGGTCTAGCGGGAGTAGGAACGGAGTTCTTC. It translates to CASSLGLAGVGTEFF.

Turning to this clone: The sample contains more than one DNA sequence encoding this CDR3. The chain joins TRBV27 to TRBJ2-7; TRBD1 agrees at 12 bases. V gave up 7 bases and J gave up 4 bases; unmatched junction bases: 2. CDR1 and CDR2 (germline): MNHEY, SMNVEV (reference sequence). The CDR3 consists of 13 residues. CDR3 nucleotide sequence: TGTGCCAGCAAGGGACAGGGGGCTTACGAGCAGTACTTC. Protein sequence: CASKGQGAYEQYF.

The table lists this clone with a count of one. The rearrangement uses TRBV6-5 and TRBJ2-2; D is unresolved. Germline V gene sequence: CDR1 MNHEY, CDR2 SVGAGI. The CDR3 is made up of 14 amino acids. V dropped 2 bases and J dropped 0 bases, with 4 bases sitting between them. The CDR3 loop reads CASSYGANTGELFF. CDR3 in DNA: TGTGCCAGCAGTTACGGGGCGAACACCGGGGAGCTGTTTTTT.

The rearrangement joins TRBV6-6 to TRBJ1-5; possible D gene TRBD1, 5 bases. The CDR3 is 16 amino acids. The V gene lost 7 bases and the J gene lost 7 bases, with 23 bases spanning the gap. CDR1 and CDR2 from the germline V gene are MNHNY and SVGAGI (reference sequence). The CDR3 here is CASNHLARWGSQPQHF. Written as DNA, the CDR3 is TGTGCCAGCAACCACTTAGCGCGGTGGGGGAGCCAGCCCCAGCATTTT.

The chain has TRBV5-1 and TRBJ2-7; D is ambiguous. Germline lookup yields CDR1 SGHRS and CDR2 YFSETQ. V dropped 2 bases and J dropped 0 bases, with 15 bases sitting between them. The CDR3 contains 16 residues. Here the CDR3 DNA reads TGCGCCAGCAGCTTCTCCTCCGGGCTCTCCTCCTACGAGCAGTACTTC. Translated: CASSFSSGLSSYEQYF. Filled out from reference TRBV5-1 and TRBJ2-7, the complete variable domain reads KAGVTQTPRYLIKTRGQQVTLSCSPISGHRSVSWYQQTPGQGLQFLFEYFSETQRNKGNFPGRFSGRQFSNSRSEMNVSTLELGDSALYLCASSFSSGLSSYEQYFGPGTRLTVT.

V usage is TRBV7-9 and J usage is TRBJ2-7, with TRBD2 as a possible D gene (7 bases). The CDR3 contains 16 residues. The V end lost 4 bases, the J end lost 1 base, and 17 bases lay between the germline ends. Germline V gene data show CDR1 as SEHNR and CDR2 as FQNEAQ (reference sequence). This CDR3 is CASSSPWGGDSYEQYF. The CDR3 bases are TGTGCCAGCAGCTCCCCATGGGGGGGCGATTCCTACGAGCAGTACTTC.

The CDR3 DNA is TGTGCCAGCAGCTGGGGGACTAGCTATTCGAACACCGGGGAGCTGTTTTTT. Its protein product is CASSWGTSYSNTGELFF. The gene calls are TRBV5-5 and TRBJ2-2, with 9 positions matching TRBD2. This CDR3 comprises 17 residues. Germline CDR1 SGHKS, CDR2 YYEKEE (reference sequence). J was trimmed by 0 bases and V by 3 bases; bases with no gene match: 6. Based on the CDR3 plus reference TRBV5-5 and TRBJ2-2, the full variable domain is DAGVTQSPTHLIKTRGQQVTLRCSPISGHKSVSWYQQVLGQGPQFIFQYYEKEERGRGNFPDRFSARQFPNYSSELNVNALLLGDSALYLCASSWGTSYSNTGELFFGEGSRLTVL.

The rearrangement links TRBV5-1 to TRBJ2-1; TRBD1 agrees at 7 bases. Germline-derived CDR1 and CDR2 are SGHRS and YFSETQ. The J segment lost 4 bases and the V segment lost 0 bases, leaving 7 bases of the junction unmatched. The CDR3 spans 16 residues. CDR3 region: CASSLGGGSGYNEQFF. As DNA, the CDR3 is TGCGCCAGCAGCTTGGGAGGGGGCTCGGGATACAATGAGCAGTTCTTC.

V gene TRBV7-9 combines with J gene TRBJ2-1; TRBD1 aligns across 7 bases. This CDR3 contains 17 residues. Germline CDR1 reads SEHNR; CDR2 reads FQNEAQ (reference sequence). V trimming: 5 bases; J trimming: 5 bases; junction bases outside the gene matches: 15. The chain's CDR3 is CASSPKYRGVKDNEQFF. Here the CDR3 DNA reads TGTGCCAGCAGCCCGAAATACAGGGGAGTAAAAGACAATGAGCAGTTCTTC.

The rearrangement uses TRBV7-6 and TRBJ1-4; possibly TRBD1 for D (6 bases). The germline gives CDR1 SGHVS, CDR2 FNYEAQ. The V end was cut by 1 base, the J end by 5 bases, with 11 bases between. This CDR3 is built from 15 residues. Here the CDR3 reads CASSLVAGGNEKLFF. The CDR3 DNA follows: TGTGCCAGCAGCTTAGTGGCGGGGGGCAATGAAAAACTGTTTTTT.

The chain combines TRBV11-3 with TRBJ2-1, with 9 bases fitting TRBD2. The length of the CDR3 is 15 residues. Losses at the gene ends were 6 bases for V and 6 bases for J; bases not matched to a gene: 9. Germline V gene data show CDR1 as SGHNT and CDR2 as YENEEA. CDR3 amino acids: CASSGAGGPTNEQFF. CDR3 nucleotide sequence: TGTGCCAGCAGTGGGGCGGGAGGGCCGACCAATGAGCAGTTCTTC.

This chain uses TRBV5-4 with TRBJ1-1; TRBD1 matches 7 bases. CDR1 and CDR2 (germline): SGHNT, YYREEE (reference sequence). The CDR3 loop spans 13 amino acids. The V and J ends lost 1 base and 4 bases, in that order; junction bases with no gene match: 1. The CDR3: CASSLQGGTEAFF. In nucleotides, the CDR3 is TGTGCCAGCAGCTTGCAGGGGGGCACTGAAGCTTTCTTT.

This sequence joins TRBV6-5 and TRBJ1-1; possibly TRBD1 for D (5 bases). CDR3 size: 13 residues. Trimming removed 9 bases from V and 3 bases from J, with 14 bases in between. The germline gives CDR1 MNHEY, CDR2 SVGAGI. CDR3 coding DNA: TGTGCCAGACGAGCAAAAGGGGACACTGAAGCTTTCTTT. The encoded protein is CARRAKGDTEAFF.

The rearrangement joins TRBV28 to TRBJ1-5; D is uncertain. The CDR3 runs to 12 residues. V lost 8 bases and J 3 bases, leaving 8 bases between the germline ends. Germline CDR1 is MDHEN and CDR2 is SYDVKM. The CDR3 coding sequence is TGTGCCAGCCATCCTCCCAATCAGCCCCAGCATTTT. This sequence encodes CASHPPNQPQHF.

This chain joins TRBV15 and TRBJ2-3; unclear D gene. Between the trimmed V and J ends, which lost 4 bases and 6 bases, there was a span of 14 bases. Germline CDR1 is LNHNV and CDR2 is YYDKDF (reference sequence). The CDR3 is made up of 14 amino acids. CDR3 bases: TGTGCCACCAGCATAGGGCCTAGGCCGGATACGCAGTATTTT. This encodes CATSIGPRPDTQYF.

The chain recombines TRBV27 with TRBJ2-2, with no clear D. The germline V and J ends were trimmed by 6 bases and 4 bases, with 3 bases remaining between them. This CDR3 is built from 11 residues. Germline V lookup: CDR1 MNHEY, CDR2 SMNVEV (reference sequence). In DNA form, the CDR3 reads TGTGCCAGCAGGAGCACCGGGGAGCTGTTTTTT. Protein sequence: CASRSTGELFF.

The chain combines TRBV25-1 with TRBJ1-4; possible D gene TRBD1, 5 bases. This CDR3 contains 15 residues. Germline V lookup: CDR1 MGHDK, CDR2 SYGVNS. The V end was cut by 6 bases, the J end by 8 bases, with 19 bases between. The CDR3 region is CASSDPTGTFEKLFF. The CDR3 nucleotides read TGTGCCAGCAGCGATCCTACAGGAACGTTCGAAAAACTGTTTTTT.

The chain links TRBV30 to TRBJ2-7, with 9 bases aligning to TRBD1. CDR3 length: 15 residues. V gave up 5 bases and J gave up 2 bases; unmatched junction bases: 10. CDR1 is GTSNPN, CDR2 SVGIG, per germline (reference sequence). The CDR3 coding sequence is TGTGCCTGGGGGCCCTCTTGGGACAGGGCCTACGAGCAGTACTTC. This translates into CAWGPSWDRAYEQYF. The variable domain in full, completed from reference TRBV30 and TRBJ2-7, reads SQTIHQWPATLVQPVGSPLSLECTVEGTSNPNLYWYRQAAGRGLQLLFYSVGIGQISSEVPQNLSASRPQDRQFILSSKKLLLSDSGFYLCAWGPSWDRAYEQYFGPGTRLTVT.

V and J are TRBV5-1 and TRBJ2-2; 12 bases align to TRBD2. The V and J ends lost 0 bases and 6 bases, in that order; junction bases with no gene match: 9. This CDR3 is 18 amino acids long. CDR1 SGHRS and CDR2 YFSETQ come from the germline V gene. The CDR3 DNA reads TGCGCCAGCAGCTTGGTAAAACTAGCGGGAGGTAAACCCGGGGAGCTGTTTTTT. This sequence encodes CASSLVKLAGGKPGELFF.

Here the CDR3 reads CASSTGQGAANEKLFF. The DNA for the CDR3 is TGTGCCAGCAGCACAGGACAGGGGGCGGCTAATGAAAAACTGTTTTTT. The chain couples TRBV7-9 to TRBJ1-4; 11 bases are shared with TRBD1. The trim removed 5 bases at V and 3 bases at J, leaving 5 bases unmatched. CDR3 size: 16 residues. Germline CDR1 is SEHNR and CDR2 is FQNEAQ (reference sequence). Full variable domain (missing parts from reference TRBV7-9 and TRBJ1-4): DTGVSQNPRHKITKRGQNVTFRCDPISEHNRLYWYRQTLGQGPEFLTYFQNEAQLEKSRLLSDRFSAERPKGSFSTLEIQRTEQGDSAMYLCASSTGQGAANEKLFFGSGTQLSVL.

The gene calls are TRBV5-1 and TRBJ2-2; perhaps D is TRBD1 or TRBD2 (6 bases each). CDR1 and CDR2 from the germline V gene are SGHRS and YFSETQ. The CDR3 extends over 13 amino acids. Trimming cost V 4 bases and J 7 bases, with 11 bases left between them. The DNA of the CDR3 is TGCGCCAGCAGCCCGAGGGGGGTCGGGGAGCTGTTTTTT. This sequence encodes CASSPRGVGELFF.

The J gene is TRBJ2-3, the V gene TRBV18; D is undetermined. CDR3 length equals 13 residues. CDR1 and CDR2 from the germline V gene are KGHSH and LQKENI. Trimming shortened V by 2 bases and J by 4 bases, and 7 bases separated the two germline ends. The CDR3 spells CASSPIEADTQYF. CDR3 nucleotides: TGTGCCAGCTCACCAATCGAGGCAGATACGCAGTATTTT.

The chain carries TRBV6-5 and TRBJ2-7; weak D call: TRBD2 (5 bases). V was shortened by 4 bases and J by 3 bases, with 19 bases between the two germline ends. The CDR3 totals 16 residues. Germline CDR1 and CDR2: MNHEY and SVGAGI. CDR3 loop: CASSSPGLATHYEQYF. The CDR3 coding sequence is TGTGCCAGCAGTTCTCCCGGCTTAGCGACCCACTACGAGCAGTACTTC.

This clone was observed once. For the CDR3, the DNA is TGTGCCAGCCGCGGAAACAGGGGGCGGACGTATGGCTACACCTTC. Protein product: CASRGNRGRTYGYTF. The chain employs TRBV25-1 and TRBJ1-2; TRBD1 matches 9 bases. After removal of 8 bases from V and 5 bases from J, the junction contained 12 bases not matched to a gene. Germline CDR1 and CDR2: MGHDK and SYGVNS. The CDR3 is 15 residues long.